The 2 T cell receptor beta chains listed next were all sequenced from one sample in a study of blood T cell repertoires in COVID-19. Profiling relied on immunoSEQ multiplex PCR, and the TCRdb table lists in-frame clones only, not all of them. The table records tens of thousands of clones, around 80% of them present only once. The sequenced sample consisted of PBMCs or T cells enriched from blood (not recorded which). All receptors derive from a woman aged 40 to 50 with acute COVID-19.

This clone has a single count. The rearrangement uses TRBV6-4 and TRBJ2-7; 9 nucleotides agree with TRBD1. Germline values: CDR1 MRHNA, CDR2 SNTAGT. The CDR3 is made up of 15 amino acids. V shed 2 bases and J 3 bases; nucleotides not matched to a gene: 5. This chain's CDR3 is CASSDGTGRGYEQYV. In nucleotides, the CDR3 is TGTGCCAGCAGTGACGGGACAGGGAGGGGCTACGAGCAGTACGTC.

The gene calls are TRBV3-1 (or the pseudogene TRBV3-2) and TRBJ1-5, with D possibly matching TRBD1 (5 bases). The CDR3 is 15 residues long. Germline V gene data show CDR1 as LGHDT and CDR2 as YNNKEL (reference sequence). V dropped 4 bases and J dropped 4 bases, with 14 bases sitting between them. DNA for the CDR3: TGTGCCAGCAGCCTGGGGGGACGTAGTAATCAGCCCCAGCATTTT. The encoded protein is CASSLGGRSNQPQHF.